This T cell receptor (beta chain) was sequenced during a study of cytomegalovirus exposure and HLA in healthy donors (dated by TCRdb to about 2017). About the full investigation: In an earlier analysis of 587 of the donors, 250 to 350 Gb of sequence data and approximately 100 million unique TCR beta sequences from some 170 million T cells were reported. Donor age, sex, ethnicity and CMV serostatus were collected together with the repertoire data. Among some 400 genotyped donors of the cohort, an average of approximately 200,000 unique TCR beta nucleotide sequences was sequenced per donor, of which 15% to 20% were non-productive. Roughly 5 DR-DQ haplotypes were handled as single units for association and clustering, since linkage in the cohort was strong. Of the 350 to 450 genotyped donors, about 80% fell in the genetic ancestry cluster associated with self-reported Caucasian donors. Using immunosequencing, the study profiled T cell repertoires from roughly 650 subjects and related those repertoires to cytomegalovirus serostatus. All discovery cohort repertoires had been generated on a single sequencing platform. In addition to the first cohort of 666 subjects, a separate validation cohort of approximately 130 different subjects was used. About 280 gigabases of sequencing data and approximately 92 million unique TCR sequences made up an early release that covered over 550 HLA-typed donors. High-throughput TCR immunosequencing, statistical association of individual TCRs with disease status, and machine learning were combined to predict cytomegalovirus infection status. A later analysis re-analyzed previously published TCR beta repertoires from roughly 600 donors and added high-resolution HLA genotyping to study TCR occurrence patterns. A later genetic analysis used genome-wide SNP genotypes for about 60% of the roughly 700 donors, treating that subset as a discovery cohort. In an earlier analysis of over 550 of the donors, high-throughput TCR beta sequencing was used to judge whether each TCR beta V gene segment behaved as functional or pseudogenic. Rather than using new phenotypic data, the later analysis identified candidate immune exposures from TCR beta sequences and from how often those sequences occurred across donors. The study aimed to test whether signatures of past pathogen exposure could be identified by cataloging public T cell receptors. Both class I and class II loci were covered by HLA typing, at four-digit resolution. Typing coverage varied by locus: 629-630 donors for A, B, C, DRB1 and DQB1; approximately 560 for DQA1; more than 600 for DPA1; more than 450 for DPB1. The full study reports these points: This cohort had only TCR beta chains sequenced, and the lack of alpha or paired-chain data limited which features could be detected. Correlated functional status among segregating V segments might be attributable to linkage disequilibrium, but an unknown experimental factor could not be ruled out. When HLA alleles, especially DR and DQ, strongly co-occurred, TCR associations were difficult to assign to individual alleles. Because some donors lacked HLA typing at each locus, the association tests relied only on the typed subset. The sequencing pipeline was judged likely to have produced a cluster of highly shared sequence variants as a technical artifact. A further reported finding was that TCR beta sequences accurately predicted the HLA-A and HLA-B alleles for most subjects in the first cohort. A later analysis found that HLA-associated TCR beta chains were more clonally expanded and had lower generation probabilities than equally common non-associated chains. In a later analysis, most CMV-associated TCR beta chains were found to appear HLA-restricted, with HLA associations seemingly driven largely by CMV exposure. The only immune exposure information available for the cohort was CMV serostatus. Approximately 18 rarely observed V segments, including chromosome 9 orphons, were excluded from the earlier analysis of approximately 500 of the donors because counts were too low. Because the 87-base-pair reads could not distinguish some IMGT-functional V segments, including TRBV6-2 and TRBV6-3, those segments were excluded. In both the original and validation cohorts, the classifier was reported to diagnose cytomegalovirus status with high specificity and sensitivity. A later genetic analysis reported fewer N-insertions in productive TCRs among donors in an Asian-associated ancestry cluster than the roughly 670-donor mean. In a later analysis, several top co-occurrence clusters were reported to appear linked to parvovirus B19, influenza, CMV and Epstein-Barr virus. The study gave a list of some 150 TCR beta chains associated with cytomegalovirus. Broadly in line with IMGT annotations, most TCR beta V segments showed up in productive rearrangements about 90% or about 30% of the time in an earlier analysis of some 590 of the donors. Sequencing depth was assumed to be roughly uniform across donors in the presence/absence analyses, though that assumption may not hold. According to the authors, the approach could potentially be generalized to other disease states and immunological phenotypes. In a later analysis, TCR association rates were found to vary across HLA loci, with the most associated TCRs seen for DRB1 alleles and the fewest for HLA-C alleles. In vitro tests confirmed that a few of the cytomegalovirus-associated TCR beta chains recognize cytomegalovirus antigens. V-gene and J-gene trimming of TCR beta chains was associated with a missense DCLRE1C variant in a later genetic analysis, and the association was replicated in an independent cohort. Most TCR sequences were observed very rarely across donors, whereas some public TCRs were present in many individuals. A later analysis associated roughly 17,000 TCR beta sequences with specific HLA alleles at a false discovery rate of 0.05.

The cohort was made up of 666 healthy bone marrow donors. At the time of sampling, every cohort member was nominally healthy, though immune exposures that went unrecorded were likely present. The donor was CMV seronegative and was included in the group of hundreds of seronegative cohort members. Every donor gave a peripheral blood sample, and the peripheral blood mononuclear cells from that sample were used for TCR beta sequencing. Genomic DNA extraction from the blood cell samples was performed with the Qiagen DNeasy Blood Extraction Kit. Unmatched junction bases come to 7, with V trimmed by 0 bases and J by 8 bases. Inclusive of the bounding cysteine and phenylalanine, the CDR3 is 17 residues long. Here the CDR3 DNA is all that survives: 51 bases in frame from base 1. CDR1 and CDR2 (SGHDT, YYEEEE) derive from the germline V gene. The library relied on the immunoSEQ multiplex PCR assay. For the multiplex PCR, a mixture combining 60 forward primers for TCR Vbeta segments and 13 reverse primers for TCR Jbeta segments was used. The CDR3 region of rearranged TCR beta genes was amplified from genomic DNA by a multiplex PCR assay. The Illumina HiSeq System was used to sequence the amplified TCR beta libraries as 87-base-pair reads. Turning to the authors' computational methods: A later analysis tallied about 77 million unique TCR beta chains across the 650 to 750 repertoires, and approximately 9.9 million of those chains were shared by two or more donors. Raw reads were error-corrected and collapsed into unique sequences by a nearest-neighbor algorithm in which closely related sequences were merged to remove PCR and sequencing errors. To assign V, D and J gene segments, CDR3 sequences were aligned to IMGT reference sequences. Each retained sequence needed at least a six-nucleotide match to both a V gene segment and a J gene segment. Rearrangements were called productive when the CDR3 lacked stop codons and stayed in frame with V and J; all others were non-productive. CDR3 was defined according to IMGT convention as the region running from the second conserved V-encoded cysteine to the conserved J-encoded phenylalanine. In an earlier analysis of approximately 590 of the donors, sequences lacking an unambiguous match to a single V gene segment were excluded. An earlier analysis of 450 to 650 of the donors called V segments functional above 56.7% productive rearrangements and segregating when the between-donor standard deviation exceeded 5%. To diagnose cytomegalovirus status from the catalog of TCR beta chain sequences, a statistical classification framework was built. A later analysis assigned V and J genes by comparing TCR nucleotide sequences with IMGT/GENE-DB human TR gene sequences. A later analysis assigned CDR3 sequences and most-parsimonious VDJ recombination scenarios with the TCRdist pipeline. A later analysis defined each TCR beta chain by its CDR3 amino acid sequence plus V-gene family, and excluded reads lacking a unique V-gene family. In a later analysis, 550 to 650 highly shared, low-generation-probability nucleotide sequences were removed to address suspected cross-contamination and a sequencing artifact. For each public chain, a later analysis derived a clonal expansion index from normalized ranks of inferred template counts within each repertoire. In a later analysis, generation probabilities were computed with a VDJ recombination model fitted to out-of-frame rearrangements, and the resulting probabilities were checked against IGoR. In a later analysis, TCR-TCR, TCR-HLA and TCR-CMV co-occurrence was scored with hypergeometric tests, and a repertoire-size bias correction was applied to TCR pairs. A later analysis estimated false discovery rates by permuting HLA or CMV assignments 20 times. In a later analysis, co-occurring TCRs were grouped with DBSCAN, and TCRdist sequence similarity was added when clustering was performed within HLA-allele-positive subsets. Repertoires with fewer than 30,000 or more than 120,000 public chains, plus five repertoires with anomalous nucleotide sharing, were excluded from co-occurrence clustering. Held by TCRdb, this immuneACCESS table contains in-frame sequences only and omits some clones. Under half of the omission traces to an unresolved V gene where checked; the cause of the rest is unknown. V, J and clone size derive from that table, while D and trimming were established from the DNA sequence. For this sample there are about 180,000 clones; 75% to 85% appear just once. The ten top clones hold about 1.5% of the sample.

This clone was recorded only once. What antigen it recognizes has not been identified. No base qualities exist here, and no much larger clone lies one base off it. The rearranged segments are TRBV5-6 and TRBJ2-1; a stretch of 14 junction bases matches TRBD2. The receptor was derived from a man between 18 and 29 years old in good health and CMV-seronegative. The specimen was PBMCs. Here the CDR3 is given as CASSLARLAGGMDEQFF. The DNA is TGTGCCAGCAGCTTGGCGCGACTAGCGGGAGGGATGGATGAGCAGTTCTTC.